This T cell receptor (beta chain) appears in the sequencing data of a study of shared clonotypes between healthy human individuals. CD45RO-negative cells were positively selected for CCR7, leaving out terminally differentiated effector memory CD45RA+ cells. The data were produced by immunoSEQ multiplex PCR, yet TCRdb's version contains in-frame clones alone and is incomplete. The table lists about 2.2 million clones, 93% of them singletons. This CDR3 comprises 11 residues. Germline CDR1 reads MDHEN; CDR2 reads SYDVKM. The V end was cut by 6 bases, the J end by 8 bases, with 10 bases between. V usage is TRBV28 and J usage is TRBJ1-1, with D possibly matching TRBD1 (5 bases). This TCR derives from a man in his late teens or twenties in good health. Some clones in this sample may be carry-over from other donors' samples. Sequencing was carried out using naive CD8+ T cells from PBMCs. Written as DNA, the CDR3 is TGTGCCAGCAGGAAGGGACCCGAAGCTTTCTTT. The encoded protein is CASRKGPEAFF.